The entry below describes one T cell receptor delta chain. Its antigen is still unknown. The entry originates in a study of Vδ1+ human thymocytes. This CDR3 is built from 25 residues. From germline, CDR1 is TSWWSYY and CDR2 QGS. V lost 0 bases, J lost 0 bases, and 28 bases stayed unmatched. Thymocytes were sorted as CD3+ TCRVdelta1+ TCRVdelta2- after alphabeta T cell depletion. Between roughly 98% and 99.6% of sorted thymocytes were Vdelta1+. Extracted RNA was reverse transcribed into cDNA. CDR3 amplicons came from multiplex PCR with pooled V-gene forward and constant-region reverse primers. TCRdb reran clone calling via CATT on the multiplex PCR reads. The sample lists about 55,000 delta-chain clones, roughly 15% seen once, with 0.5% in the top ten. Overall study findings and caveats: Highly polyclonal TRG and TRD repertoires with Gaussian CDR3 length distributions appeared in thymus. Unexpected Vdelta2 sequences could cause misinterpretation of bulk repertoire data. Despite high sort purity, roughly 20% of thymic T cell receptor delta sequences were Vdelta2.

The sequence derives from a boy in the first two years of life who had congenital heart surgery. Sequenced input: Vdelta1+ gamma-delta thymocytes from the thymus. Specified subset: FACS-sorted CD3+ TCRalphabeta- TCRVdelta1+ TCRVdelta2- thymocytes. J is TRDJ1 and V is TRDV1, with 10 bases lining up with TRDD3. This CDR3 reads CALGELTAPSQILGDVPGDTDKLIF. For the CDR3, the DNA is TGTGCTCTTGGGGAACTTACAGCACCTTCCCAAATACTGGGGGATGTGCCTGGCGACACCGATAAACTCATCTTT.